The 17 T cell receptor beta chains in this list originate from one sample, sequenced in a study of beta chain features in type 1 diabetes. Every bit of the isolated RNA underwent reverse transcription, so sequencing read expressed TCRB transcripts. This table comes from immunoSEQ multiplex PCR, and its TCRdb copy is limited to in-frame clones, with some not included. The data show just over 600,000 clones, roughly 15% seen once. The sequencing input was naive CD4+ T cells from blood. The source of these receptors is a man aged 18 to 29 in good health.

The chain employs TRBV11-1 and TRBJ1-1, with 10 bases matching TRBD1. This CDR3 region has 13 residues. Germline values: CDR1 SGHAT, CDR2 FQDESV (reference sequence). Trimming at V came to 5 bases and at J to 11 bases, leaving 8 bases not matched to a gene. The CDR3 nucleotides are TGTGCCAGCAGCCCGGGGACAGGGGCAGCCGCTTTCTTT. It codes for CASSPGTGAAAFF. The whole variable domain, filled in from reference TRBV11-1 and TRBJ1-1, reads EAEVAQSPRYKITEKSQAVAFWCDPISGHATLYWYRQILGQGPELLVQFQDESVVDDSQLPKDRFSAERLKGVDSTLKIQPAELGDSAMYLCASSPGTGAAAFFGQGTRLTVV.

The J gene is TRBJ2-5, the V gene TRBV7-6; 7 bases fit TRBD1. Trimming cost V 2 bases and J 1 base; bases outside gene matches: 10. CDR3 size: 17 residues. The germline V gene has CDR1 SGHVS and CDR2 FNYEAQ. The DNA of the CDR3 is TGTGCCAGCAGCTTATATGGGGCAGGGGGATCCCAAGAGACCCAGTACTTC. This encodes CASSLYGAGGSQETQYF. Supplemented by reference TRBV7-6 and TRBJ2-5, the full variable domain reads GAGVSQSPRYKVTKRGQDVALRCDPISGHVSLYWYRQALGQGPEFLTYFNYEAQQDKSGLPNDRFSAERPEGSISTLTIQRTEQRDSAMYRCASSLYGAGGSQETQYFGPGTRLLVL.

Notes on this clone: The same CDR3 is also encoded by other DNA sequences in this sample. The rearrangement links TRBV4-3 to TRBJ2-7; TRBD1 is a possible D gene (5 bases). CDR1 and CDR2 (germline): LGHNA, YSLEER. This CDR3 has 15 residues. V was trimmed by 0 bases and J by 4 bases, leaving 13 bases between them. CDR3 nucleotides: TGCGCCAGCAGCCAAGACCTCAGGGTGGGGTACGAGCAGTACTTC. It yields the protein CASSQDLRVGYEQYF.

This clone was picked up a small number of times. This chain connects TRBV7-3 to TRBJ2-2, with a possible D match to TRBD1 (7 bases). V was pared by 3 bases and J by 4 bases, with 21 bases between. CDR1 and CDR2 (germline): SGHTA, FQGTGA. This CDR3 has 18 residues. The CDR3 protein is CASSLLAGGLPGTGELFF. The CDR3 nucleotides read TGTGCCAGCAGCTTGTTAGCAGGGGGGCTCCCGGGCACCGGGGAGCTGTTTTTT.

This CDR3 reads CASSDGPEGDTQYF. In DNA, the CDR3 is TGTGCCAGCAGCGATGGGCCGGAGGGGGATACGCAGTATTTT. The chain has TRBV5-4 and TRBJ2-3; D possibly corresponds to TRBD2 (6 bases). Germline CDR1 is SGHNT and CDR2 is YYREEE (reference sequence). This CDR3 is 14 amino acids long. Trimming removed 4 bases from V and 6 bases from J, with 15 bases in between.

Notes on this clone: The same CDR3 can be traced to other DNA sequences in this sample. The rearrangement joins TRBV18 to TRBJ2-4; D may be TRBD1 (5 bases). V was clipped by 3 bases and J by 7 bases, with 10 bases between them. The CDR3 runs 13 residues. Germline values: CDR1 KGHSH, CDR2 LQKENI. In DNA, the CDR3 is TGTGCCAGCTCACCCAGGGATCGGAACATTCAGTACTTC. Its protein is CASSPRDRNIQYF. Full variable domain (outside the CDR3, taken from reference TRBV18 and TRBJ2-4): NAGVMQNPRHLVRRRGQEARLRCSPMKGHSHVYWYRQLPEEGLKFMVYLQKENIIDESGMPKERFSAEFPKEGPSILRIQQVVRGDSAAYFCASSPRDRNIQYFGAGTRLSVL.

This rearrangement joins TRBV2 to TRBJ1-3; perhaps TRBD1 as D (5 bases). V lost 4 bases, J lost 0 bases, and 10 bases lay in between. The CDR3 length is 15 residues. Germline-derived CDR1 and CDR2 are SNHLY and FYNNEI. The CDR3 region is CASSAGTGSGNTIYF. For the CDR3, the DNA is TGTGCCAGCAGTGCCGGGACGGGCTCTGGAAACACCATATATTTT.

The sample holds a few counts of this clone. This sample includes further DNA sequences coding for the same CDR3. The chain is built from TRBV7-2 and TRBJ1-5, with D perhaps matching TRBD1 (6 bases). The germline CDR1 and CDR2 sequences are SGHTA and FQGNSA. The CDR3 contains 16 residues. Trimming pared 2 bases from V and 7 bases from J, leaving 18 bases between. The CDR3 loop is CASSLFGSGGEQPQHF. CDR3 coding DNA: TGTGCCAGCAGCTTATTTGGTTCCGGGGGCGAGCAGCCCCAGCATTTT.

This chain joins TRBV2 and TRBJ1-1; the D gene is possibly TRBD1 (6 bases). The V gene's germline CDR1 is SNHLY and CDR2 FYNNEI. The V end was cut by 3 bases, the J end by 2 bases, with 25 bases between. This CDR3 contains 19 residues. As DNA, the CDR3 is TGTGCCAGCAGTGATGTTTACAGGGATAACTCTAACGACAACACTGAAGCTTTCTTT. It codes for CASSDVYRDNSNDNTEAFF.

This clone was counted only a few times. This chain uses TRBV5-6 with TRBJ2-7; 14 positions agree with TRBD2. The CDR3 sequence is 16 residues long. Germline trimming cut 4 bases from V and 4 bases from J; bases unmatched to any gene: 7. The germline V gene encodes CDR1 SGHDT and CDR2 YYEEEE. The CDR3 protein is CASSAGLAGALYEQYF. As DNA, the CDR3 is TGTGCCAGCAGCGCGGGACTAGCGGGAGCGTTGTACGAGCAGTACTTC.

In this sample, this clone turned up a few times. This chain links TRBV4-3 with TRBJ1-2; 7 bases map to TRBD1. The CDR3 is 14 residues long. Germline V gene sequence: CDR1 LGHNA, CDR2 YSLEER. The V segment lost 3 bases and the J segment 4 bases; nucleotides outside the gene matches: 5. The DNA of the CDR3 is TGCGCCAGCAGCCACCAGGGACAGCTCTATGGCTACACCTTC. As protein: CASSHQGQLYGYTF.

The V gene is TRBV6-5, the J gene TRBJ2-1; 13 bases fit TRBD2. CDR3 length: 14 residues. The germline CDR1 and CDR2 sequences are MNHEY and SVGAGI. V shed 6 bases, J shed 9 bases, and the junction held 5 bases outside the gene matches. For the CDR3, the DNA is TGTGCCAGCAGAACGGGACTAGCGGGGATTGAGCAGTTCTTC. It yields the protein CASRTGLAGIEQFF.

A word on this clone: Within the sample, other DNA sequences also encode this same CDR3. The rearrangement joins TRBV27 to TRBJ2-7, with 7 nucleotides matching TRBD1. V gave up 6 bases and J gave up 0 bases; unmatched junction bases: 2. The CDR3 is made up of 13 amino acids. Germline V CDR1 and CDR2: MNHEY, SMNVEV (reference sequence). In DNA form, the CDR3 reads TGTGCCAGCAGGGCAGGGGGCTCCTACGAGCAGTACTTC. It yields the protein CASRAGGSYEQYF.

This clone was counted only a few times. The chain combines TRBV7-2 with TRBJ2-7, with D maybe TRBD2 (6 bases). There are 13 residues in the CDR3. The ends were cut back, 5 bases at V and 4 bases at J, with 12 bases in the middle. Germline V gene sequence: CDR1 SGHTA, CDR2 FQGNSA. This CDR3 is CASSRDFPYEQYF. The CDR3, as DNA: TGTGCCAGCAGCCGGGACTTTCCTTACGAGCAGTACTTC.

Note on this clone: The sample has other DNA sequences that encode this CDR3 too. The V and J genes are TRBV18 and TRBJ2-1; D is undetermined. This CDR3 is built from 15 residues. The V and J ends lost 0 bases and 1 base respectively, with 7 bases between them. Germline lookup yields CDR1 KGHSH and CDR2 LQKENI. As DNA, the CDR3 is TGTGCCAGCTCACCACCTGGGGATTCCTACAATGAGCAGTTCTTC. Translation gives CASSPPGDSYNEQFF.

A few counts support this clone. This chain joins TRBV2 and TRBJ2-1; D could derive from TRBD1 or TRBD2 (5 bases each). V was pared by 3 bases and J by 3 bases, with 12 bases between. Germline V gene sequence: CDR1 SNHLY, CDR2 FYNNEI. The CDR3 is 15 amino acids. For the CDR3, the DNA is TGTGCCAGCAGTGATTGGGGGAGAGGCTACAATGAGCAGTTCTTC. This gives the protein CASSDWGRGYNEQFF. The whole variable domain, remainder taken from reference TRBV2 and TRBJ2-1, is EPEVTQTPSHQVTQMGQEVILRCVPISNHLYFYWYRQILGQKVEFLVSFYNNEISEKSEIFDDQFSVERPDGSNFTLKIRSTKLEDSAMYFCASSDWGRGYNEQFFGPGTRLTVL.

The CDR3 DNA is TGTGCCAGCAGTTCCTCAGGGGGCGTTAAGTACGAGCAGTACTTC. Its translation is CASSSSGGVKYEQYF. The rearrangement joins TRBV7-2 to TRBJ2-7; 8 bases map to TRBD1. V gave up 6 bases and J gave up 4 bases; unmatched junction bases: 11. The CDR3 runs to 15 residues. Germline V gene data show CDR1 as SGHTA and CDR2 as FQGNSA.